Reported below is one T cell receptor (beta chain). The data belong to a study of blood T cell repertoires in COVID-19. Overall study: Researchers got acute and convalescent COVID-19 samples from the United States, Italy and Spain. PBMCs, B-cell-depleted T cells, or T cells provided the cDNA or gDNA that made up the material.

Original processing methods: Amplification with reference gene primers provided the estimates of nucleated cell counts. Generated by immunoSEQ multiplex PCR, the TCRdb table keeps only in-frame clones and is missing some. V and J calls and clone size are copied from that table; D and trimming were computed from the DNA. The table records a few hundred thousand clones, about 90% of them present only once. The CDR3 spans 12 residues. The specimen sequenced was peripheral blood. The receptor was derived from a woman aged 45 to 65 with acute or convalescent COVID-19. J is TRBJ1-5 and V is TRBV21-1. TRBV21-1 is a recognized pseudogene. CDR3: CASNPGNQPQHF. CDR3 coding DNA: TGTGCCAGCAATCCCGGGAATCAGCCCCAGCATTTT.